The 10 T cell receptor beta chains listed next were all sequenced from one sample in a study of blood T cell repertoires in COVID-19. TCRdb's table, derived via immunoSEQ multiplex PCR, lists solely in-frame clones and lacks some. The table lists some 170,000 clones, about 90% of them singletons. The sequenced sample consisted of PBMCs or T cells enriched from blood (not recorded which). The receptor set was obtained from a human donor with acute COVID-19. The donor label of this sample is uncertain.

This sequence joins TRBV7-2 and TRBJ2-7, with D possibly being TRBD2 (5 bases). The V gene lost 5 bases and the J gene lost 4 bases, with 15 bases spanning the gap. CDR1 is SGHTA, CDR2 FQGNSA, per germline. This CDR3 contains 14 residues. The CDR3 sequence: CASSTTISSYEQYF. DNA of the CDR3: TGTGCCAGCAGCACGACTATTAGTTCTTACGAGCAGTACTTC.

CDR3 amino acids: CASSPNPDTSYGYTF. The CDR3 DNA follows: TGTGCCAGCAGCCCAAATCCGGATACTAGCTATGGCTACACCTTC. The chain carries TRBV5-6 and TRBJ1-2; D gene unclear. The germline V gene encodes CDR1 SGHDT and CDR2 YYEEEE. The length of the CDR3 is 15 residues. V dropped 4 bases and J dropped 4 bases, with 17 bases sitting between them.

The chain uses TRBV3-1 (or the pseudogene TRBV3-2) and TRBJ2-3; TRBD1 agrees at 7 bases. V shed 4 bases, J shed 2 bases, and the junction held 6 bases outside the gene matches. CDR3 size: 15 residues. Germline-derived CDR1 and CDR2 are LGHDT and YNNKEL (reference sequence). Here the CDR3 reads CASSPGGQNTDTQYF. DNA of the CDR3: TGTGCCAGCAGCCCAGGGGGACAGAACACAGATACGCAGTATTTT.

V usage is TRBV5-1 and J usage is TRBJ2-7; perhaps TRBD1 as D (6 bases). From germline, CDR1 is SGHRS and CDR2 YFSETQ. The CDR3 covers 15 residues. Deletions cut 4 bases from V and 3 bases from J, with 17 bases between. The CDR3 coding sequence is TGCGCCAGCAGCCGAGGGGACACGAGCATCTACGAGCAGTACTTC. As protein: CASSRGDTSIYEQYF.

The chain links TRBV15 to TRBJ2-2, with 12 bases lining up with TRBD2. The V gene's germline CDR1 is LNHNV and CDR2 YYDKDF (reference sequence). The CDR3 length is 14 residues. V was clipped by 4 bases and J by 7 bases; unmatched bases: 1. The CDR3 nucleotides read TGTGCCACCAGCATGGGACTAGCGGGCGGGGAGCTGTTTTTT. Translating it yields CATSMGLAGGELFF.

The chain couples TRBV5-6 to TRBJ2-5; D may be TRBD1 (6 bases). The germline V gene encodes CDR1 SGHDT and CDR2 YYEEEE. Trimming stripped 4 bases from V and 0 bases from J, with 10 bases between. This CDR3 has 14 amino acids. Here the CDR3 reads CASSHGQHQETQYF. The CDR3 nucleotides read TGTGCCAGCAGCCACGGACAGCACCAAGAGACCCAGTACTTC.

The CDR3 DNA reads TGTGCCAGCAGCGTAGCGGCTAGCGGGGGGGTGGAGACCCAGTACTTC. Its translation: CASSVAASGGVETQYF. The rearrangement uses TRBV9 and TRBJ2-5, with 12 bases lining up with TRBD2. CDR3 length: 16 amino acids. CDR1 and CDR2 (germline): SGDLS, YYNGEE. V was pared by 0 bases and J by 5 bases, with 5 bases of the junction left unmatched.

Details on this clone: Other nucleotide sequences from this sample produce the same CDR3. The CDR3 is CASSQLAGGPDEQFF. The CDR3 nucleotides are TGTGCCAGCAGCCAGCTAGCGGGGGGGCCAGATGAGCAGTTCTTC. The V call is TRBV4-2, the J call TRBJ2-1, with 12 bases identical to TRBD2. V lost 3 bases, J lost 8 bases, and 5 bases stayed unmatched. CDR1 and CDR2 (germline): LGHNA, YNFKEQ. The CDR3 has 15 residues.

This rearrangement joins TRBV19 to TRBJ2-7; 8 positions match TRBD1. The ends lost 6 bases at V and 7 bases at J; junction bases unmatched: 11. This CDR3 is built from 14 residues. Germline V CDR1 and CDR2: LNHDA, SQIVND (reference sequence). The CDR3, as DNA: TGTGCCAGTAGCTTGGACAGGGACTTTCGGGAGCAGTACTTC. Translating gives CASSLDRDFREQYF.

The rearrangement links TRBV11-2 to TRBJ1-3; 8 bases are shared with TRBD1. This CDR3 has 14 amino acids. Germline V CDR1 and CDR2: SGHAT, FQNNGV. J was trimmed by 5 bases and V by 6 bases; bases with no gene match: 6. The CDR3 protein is CASSRRTGRNTIYF. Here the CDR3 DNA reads TGTGCCAGCAGTCGGAGGACAGGGAGAAACACCATATATTTT.